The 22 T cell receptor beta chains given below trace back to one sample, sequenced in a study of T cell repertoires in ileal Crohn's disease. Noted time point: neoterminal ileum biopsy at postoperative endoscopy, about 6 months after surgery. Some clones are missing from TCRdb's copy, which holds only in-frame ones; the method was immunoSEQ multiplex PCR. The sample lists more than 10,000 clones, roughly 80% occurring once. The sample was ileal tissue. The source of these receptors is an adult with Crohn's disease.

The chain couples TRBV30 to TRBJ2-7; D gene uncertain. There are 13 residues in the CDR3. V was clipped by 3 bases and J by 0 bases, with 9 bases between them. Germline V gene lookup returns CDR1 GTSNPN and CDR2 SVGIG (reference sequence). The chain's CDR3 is CAWSGFTSYEQYF. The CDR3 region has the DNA TGTGCCTGGAGCGGGTTTACCTCCTACGAGCAGTACTTC.

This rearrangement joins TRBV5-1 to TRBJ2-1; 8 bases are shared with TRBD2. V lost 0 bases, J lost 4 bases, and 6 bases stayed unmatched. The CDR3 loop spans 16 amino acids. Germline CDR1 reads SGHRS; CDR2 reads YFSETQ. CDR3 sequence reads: CASSLVIAGKYNEQFF. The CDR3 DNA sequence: TGCGCCAGCAGCTTGGTTATAGCGGGGAAATACAATGAGCAGTTCTTC.

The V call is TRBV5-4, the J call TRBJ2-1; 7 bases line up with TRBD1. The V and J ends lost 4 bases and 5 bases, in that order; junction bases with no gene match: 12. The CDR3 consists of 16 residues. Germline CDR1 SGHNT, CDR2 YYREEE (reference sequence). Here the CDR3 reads CASSTPVGGHNNEQFF. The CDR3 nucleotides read TGTGCCAGCAGCACGCCCGTAGGGGGCCACAACAATGAGCAGTTCTTC.

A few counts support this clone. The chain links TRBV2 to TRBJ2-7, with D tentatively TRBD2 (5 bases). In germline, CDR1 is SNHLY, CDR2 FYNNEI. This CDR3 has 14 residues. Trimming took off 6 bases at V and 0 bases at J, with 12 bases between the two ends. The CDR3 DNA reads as TGTGCCAGCAGCGTACTAGGTAGCTCCTACGAGCAGTACTTC. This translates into CASSVLGSSYEQYF.

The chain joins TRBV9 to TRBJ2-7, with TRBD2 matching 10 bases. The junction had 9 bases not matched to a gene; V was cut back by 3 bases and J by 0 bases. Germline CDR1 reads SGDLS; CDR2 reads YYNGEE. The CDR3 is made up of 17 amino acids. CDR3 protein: CASSAHSGGFFSYEQYF. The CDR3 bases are TGTGCCAGCAGCGCTCATAGCGGGGGGTTCTTCTCCTACGAGCAGTACTTC.

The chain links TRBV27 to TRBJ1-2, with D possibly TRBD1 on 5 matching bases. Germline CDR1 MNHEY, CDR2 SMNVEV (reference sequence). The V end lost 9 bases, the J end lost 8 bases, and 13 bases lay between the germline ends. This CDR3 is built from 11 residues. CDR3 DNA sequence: TGTGCCAGTAGGACCGCAGGGGGCTACACCTTC. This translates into CASRTAGGYTF.

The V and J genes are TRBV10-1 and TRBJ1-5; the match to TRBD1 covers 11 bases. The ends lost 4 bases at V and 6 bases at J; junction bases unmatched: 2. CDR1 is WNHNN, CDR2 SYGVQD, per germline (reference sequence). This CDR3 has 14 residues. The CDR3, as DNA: TGCGCCAGCAGTGTCGGGACAGGGGGTCAGCCCCAGCATTTT. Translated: CASSVGTGGQPQHF.

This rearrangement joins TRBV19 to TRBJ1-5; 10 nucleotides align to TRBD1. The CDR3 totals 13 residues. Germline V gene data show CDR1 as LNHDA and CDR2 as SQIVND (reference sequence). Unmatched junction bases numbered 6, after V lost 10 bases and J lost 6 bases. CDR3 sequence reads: CATRQGAFQPQHF. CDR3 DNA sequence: TGTGCCACCAGACAGGGGGCTTTTCAGCCCCAGCATTTT. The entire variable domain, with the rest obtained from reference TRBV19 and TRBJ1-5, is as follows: DGGITQSPKYLFRKEGQNVTLSCEQNLNHDAMYWYRQDPGQGLRLIYYSQIVNDFQKGDIAEGYSVSREKKESFPLTVTSAQKNPTAFYLCATRQGAFQPQHFGDGTRLSIL.

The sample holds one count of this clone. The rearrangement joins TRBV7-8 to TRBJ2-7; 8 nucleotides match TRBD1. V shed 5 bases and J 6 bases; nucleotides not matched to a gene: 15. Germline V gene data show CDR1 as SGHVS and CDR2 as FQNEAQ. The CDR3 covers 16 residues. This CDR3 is CASSQILTGVGGEQYF. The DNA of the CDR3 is TGTGCCAGCAGCCAGATCTTGACAGGGGTCGGCGGCGAGCAGTACTTC.

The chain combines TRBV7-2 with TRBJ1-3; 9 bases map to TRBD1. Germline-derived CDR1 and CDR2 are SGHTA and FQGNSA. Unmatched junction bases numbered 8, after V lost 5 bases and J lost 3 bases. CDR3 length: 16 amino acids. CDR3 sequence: CASSEGTGLSGNTIYF. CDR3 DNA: TGTGCCAGCAGCGAGGGGACAGGGCTGAGTGGAAACACCATATATTTT.

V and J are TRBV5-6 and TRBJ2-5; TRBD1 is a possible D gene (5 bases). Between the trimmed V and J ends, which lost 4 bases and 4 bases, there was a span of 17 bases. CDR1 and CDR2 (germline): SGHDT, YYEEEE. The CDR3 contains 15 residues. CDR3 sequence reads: CASSRTMGPGETQYF. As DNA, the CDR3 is TGTGCCAGCAGCCGAACGATGGGGCCCGGAGAGACCCAGTACTTC.

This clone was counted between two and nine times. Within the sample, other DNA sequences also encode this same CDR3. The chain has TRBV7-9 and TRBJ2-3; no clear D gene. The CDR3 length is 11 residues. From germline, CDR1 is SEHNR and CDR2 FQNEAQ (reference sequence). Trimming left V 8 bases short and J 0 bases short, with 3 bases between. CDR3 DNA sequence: TGTGCCAGCTCTAGCACAGATACGCAGTATTTT. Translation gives CASSSTDTQYF.

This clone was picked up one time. The CDR3 DNA sequence: TGTGCCATCGGGGGGACTAGCGGTTACGAGCAGTACTTC. Translation: CAIGGTSGYEQYF. V and J are TRBV10-3 and TRBJ2-5, with 11 bases identical to TRBD2. The better agreement between TRBJ2-7 and the DNA end casts doubt on the J call. Germline V gene lookup returns CDR1 ENHRY and CDR2 SYGVKD. This CDR3 is built from 13 residues.

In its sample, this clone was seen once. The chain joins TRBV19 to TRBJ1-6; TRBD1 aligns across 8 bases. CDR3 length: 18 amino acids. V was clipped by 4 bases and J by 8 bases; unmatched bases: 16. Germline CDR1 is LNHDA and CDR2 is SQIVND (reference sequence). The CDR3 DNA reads TGTGCCAGTAGTAGCCCTAACAGGGGGGCGGATAAGGATTCACCCCTCCACTTT. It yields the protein CASSSPNRGADKDSPLHF.

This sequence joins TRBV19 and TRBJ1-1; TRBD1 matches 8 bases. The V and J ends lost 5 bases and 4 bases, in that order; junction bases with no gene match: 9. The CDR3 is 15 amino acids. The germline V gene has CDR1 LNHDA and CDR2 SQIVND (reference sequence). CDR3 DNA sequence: TGTGCCAGTAGTCGACCCAGGGGGCAAAGCACTGAAGCTTTCTTT. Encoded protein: CASSRPRGQSTEAFF.

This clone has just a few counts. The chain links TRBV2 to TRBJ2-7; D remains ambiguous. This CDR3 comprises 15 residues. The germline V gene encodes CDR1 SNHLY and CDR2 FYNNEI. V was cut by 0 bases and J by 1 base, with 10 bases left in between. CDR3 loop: CASSEAELSSYEQYF. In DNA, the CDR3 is TGTGCCAGCAGTGAAGCCGAACTTTCGTCCTACGAGCAGTACTTC.

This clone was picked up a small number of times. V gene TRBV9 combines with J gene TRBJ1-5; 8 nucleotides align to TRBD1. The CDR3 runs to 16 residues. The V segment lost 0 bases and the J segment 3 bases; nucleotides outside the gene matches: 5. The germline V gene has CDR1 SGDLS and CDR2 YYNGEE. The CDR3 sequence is CASSVGGQVFNQPQHF. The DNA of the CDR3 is TGTGCCAGCAGCGTAGGGGGACAGGTCTTCAATCAGCCCCAGCATTTT.

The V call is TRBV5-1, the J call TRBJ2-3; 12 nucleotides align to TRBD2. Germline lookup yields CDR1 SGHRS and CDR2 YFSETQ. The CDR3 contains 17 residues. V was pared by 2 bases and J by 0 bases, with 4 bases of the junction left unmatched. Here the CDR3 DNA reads TGCGCCAGCAGCTTAGGACTAGCGGGACCGAGCACAGATACGCAGTATTTT. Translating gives CASSLGLAGPSTDTQYF.

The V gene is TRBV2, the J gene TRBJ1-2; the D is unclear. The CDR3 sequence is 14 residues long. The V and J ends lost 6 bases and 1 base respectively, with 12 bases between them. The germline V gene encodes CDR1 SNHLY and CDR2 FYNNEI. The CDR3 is CASSPGGSNYGYTF. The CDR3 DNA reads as TGTGCCAGCAGCCCAGGTGGGAGTAACTATGGCTACACCTTC.

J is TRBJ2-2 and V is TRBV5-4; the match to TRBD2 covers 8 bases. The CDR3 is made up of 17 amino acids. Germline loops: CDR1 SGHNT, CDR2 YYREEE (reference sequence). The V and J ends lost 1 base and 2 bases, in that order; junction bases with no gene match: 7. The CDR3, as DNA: TGTGCCAGCAGCTTGAAGGCTAGCGGGCGCAACACCGGGGAGCTGTTTTTT. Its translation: CASSLKASGRNTGELFF.

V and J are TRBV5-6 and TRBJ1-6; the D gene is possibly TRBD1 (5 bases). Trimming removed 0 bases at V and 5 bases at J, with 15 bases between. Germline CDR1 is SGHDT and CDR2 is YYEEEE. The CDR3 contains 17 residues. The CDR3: CASSLGVQGRHNSPLHF. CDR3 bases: TGTGCCAGCAGCTTGGGGGTCCAGGGCCGTCATAATTCACCCCTCCACTTT.

The CDR3 loop is CASSYDQDNQPQHF. In DNA, the CDR3 is TGTGCCAGCAGTTACGATCAGGACAATCAGCCCCAGCATTTT. The chain has TRBV6-5 and TRBJ1-5; no definite D call. Germline-derived CDR1 and CDR2 are MNHEY and SVGAGI. The CDR3 length is 14 residues. Trimming left V 2 bases short and J 3 bases short, with 8 bases between.